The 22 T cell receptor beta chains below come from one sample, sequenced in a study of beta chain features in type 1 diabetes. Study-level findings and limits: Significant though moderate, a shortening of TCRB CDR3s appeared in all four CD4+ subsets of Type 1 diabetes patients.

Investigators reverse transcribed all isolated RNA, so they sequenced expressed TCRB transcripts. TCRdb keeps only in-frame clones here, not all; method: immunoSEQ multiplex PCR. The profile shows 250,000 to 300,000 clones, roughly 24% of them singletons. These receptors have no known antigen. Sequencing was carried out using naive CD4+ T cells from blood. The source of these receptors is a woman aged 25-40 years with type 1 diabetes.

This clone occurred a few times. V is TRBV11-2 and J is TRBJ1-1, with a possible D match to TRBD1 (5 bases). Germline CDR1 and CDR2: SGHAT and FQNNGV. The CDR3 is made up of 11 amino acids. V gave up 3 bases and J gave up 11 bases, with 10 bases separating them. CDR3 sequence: CASSLGGNAFF. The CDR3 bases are TGTGCCAGCAGCTTGGGGGGTAATGCTTTCTTT.

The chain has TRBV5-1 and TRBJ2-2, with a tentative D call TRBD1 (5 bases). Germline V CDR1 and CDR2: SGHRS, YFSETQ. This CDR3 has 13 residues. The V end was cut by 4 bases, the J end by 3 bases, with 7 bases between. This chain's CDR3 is CASSPRDTGELFF. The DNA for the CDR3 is TGCGCCAGCAGCCCCAGGGACACCGGGGAGCTGTTTTTT.

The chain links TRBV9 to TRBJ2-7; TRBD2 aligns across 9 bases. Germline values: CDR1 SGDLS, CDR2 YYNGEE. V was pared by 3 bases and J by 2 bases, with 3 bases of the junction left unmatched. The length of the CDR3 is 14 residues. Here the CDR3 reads CASSEASGAYEQYF. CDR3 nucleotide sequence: TGTGCCAGCAGCGAGGCTAGCGGGGCCTACGAGCAGTACTTC. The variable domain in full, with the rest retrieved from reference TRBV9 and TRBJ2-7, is DSGVTQTPKHLITATGQRVTLRCSPRSGDLSVYWYQQSLDQGLQFLIQYYNGEERAKGNILERFSAQQFPDLHSELNLSSLELGDSALYFCASSEASGAYEQYFGPGTRLTVT.

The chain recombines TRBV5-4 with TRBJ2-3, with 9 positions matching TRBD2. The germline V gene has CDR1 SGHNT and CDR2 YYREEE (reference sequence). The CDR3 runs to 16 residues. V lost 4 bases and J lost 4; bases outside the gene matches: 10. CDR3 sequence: CASSRGTSRVPDTQYF. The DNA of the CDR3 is TGTGCCAGCAGCCGAGGGACTAGCCGTGTCCCAGATACGCAGTATTTT. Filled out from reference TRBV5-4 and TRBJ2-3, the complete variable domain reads ETGVTQSPTHLIKTRGQQVTLRCSSQSGHNTVSWYQQALGQGPQFIFQYYREEENGRGNFPPRFSGLQFPNYSSELNVNALELDDSALYLCASSRGTSRVPDTQYFGPGTRLTVL.

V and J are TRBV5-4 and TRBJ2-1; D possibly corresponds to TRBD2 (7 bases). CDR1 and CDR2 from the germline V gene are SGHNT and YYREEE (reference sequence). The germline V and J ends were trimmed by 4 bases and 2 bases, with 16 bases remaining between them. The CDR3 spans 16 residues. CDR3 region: CASSAGAGAPYNEQFF. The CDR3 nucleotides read TGTGCCAGCAGCGCGGGCGCGGGGGCTCCCTACAATGAGCAGTTCTTC.

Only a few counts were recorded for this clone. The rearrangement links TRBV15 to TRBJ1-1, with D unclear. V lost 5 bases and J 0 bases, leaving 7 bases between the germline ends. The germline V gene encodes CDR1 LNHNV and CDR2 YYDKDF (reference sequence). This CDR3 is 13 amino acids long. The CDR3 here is CATSPRMNTEAFF. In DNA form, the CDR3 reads TGTGCCACCAGCCCCAGGATGAACACTGAAGCTTTCTTT. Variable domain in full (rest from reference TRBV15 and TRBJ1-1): DAMVIQNPRYQVTQFGKPVTLSCSQTLNHNVMYWYQQKSSQAPKLLFHYYDKDFNNEADTPDNFQSRRPNTSFCFLDIRSPGLGDTAMYLCATSPRMNTEAFFGQGTRLTVV.

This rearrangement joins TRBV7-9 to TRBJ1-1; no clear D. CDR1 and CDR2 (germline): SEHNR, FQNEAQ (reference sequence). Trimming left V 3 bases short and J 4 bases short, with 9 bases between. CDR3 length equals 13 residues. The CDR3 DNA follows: TGTGCCAGCAGCTTCACCGAGGTCACTGAAGCTTTCTTT. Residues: CASSFTEVTEAFF.

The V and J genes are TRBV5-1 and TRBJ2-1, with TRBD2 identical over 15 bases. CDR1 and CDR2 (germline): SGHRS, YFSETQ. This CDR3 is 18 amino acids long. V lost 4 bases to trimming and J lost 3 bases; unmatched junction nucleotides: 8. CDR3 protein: CASSEGLAGGSLYNEQFF. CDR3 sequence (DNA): TGCGCCAGCAGCGAAGGACTAGCGGGAGGGAGTCTCTACAATGAGCAGTTCTTC.

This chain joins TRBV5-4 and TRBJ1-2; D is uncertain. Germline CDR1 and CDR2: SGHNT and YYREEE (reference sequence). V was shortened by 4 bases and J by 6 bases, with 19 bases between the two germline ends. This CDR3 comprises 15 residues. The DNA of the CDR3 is TGTGCCAGCAGCGCGGCGGGATCCCGGGTCAATGGCTACACCTTC. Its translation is CASSAAGSRVNGYTF.

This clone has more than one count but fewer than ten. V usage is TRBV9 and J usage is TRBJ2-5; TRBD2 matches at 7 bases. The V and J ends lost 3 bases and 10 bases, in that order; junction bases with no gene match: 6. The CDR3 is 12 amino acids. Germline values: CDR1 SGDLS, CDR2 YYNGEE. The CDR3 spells CASSAVGEGQYF. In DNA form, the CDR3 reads TGTGCCAGCAGCGCCGTCGGGGAGGGCCAGTACTTC.

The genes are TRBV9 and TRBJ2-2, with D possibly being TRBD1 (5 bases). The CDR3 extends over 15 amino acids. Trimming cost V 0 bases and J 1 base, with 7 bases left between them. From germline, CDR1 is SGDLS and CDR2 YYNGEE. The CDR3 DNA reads TGTGCCAGCAGCGTAGACAGGTTGAACACCGGGGAGCTGTTTTTT. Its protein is CASSVDRLNTGELFF.

CDR3 DNA: TGTGCCAGCAGCTTCCAAGGAGCGGAAAGCACAGATACGCAGTATTTT. Amino acid sequence: CASSFQGAESTDTQYF. The chain carries TRBV7-9 and TRBJ2-3, with TRBD2 as a possible D gene (5 bases). Deletions cut 3 bases from V and 0 bases from J, with 13 bases between. Germline lookup yields CDR1 SEHNR and CDR2 FQNEAQ (reference sequence). The CDR3 is 16 amino acids.

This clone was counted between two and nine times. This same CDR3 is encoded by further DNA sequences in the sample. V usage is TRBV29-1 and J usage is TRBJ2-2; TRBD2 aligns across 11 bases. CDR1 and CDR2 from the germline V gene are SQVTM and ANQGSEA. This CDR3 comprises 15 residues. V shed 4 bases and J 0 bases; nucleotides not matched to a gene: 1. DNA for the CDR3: TGCAGCGTTGCGACTAGCGGGACGAACACCGGGGAGCTGTTTTTT. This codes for CSVATSGTNTGELFF.

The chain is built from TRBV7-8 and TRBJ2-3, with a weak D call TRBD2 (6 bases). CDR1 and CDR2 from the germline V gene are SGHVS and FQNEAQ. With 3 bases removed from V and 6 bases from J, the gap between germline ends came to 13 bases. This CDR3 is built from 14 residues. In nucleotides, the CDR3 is TGTGCCAGCAGCTTCTCGGGGGTTTCTGATACGCAGTATTTT. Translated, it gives CASSFSGVSDTQYF.

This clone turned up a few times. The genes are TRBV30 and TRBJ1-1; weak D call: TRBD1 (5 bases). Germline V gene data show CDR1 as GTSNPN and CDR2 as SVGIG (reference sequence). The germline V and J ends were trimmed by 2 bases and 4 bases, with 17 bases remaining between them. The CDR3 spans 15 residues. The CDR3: CAWSIARGWGTEAFF. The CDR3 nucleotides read TGTGCCTGGAGTATCGCAAGGGGTTGGGGCACTGAAGCTTTCTTT.

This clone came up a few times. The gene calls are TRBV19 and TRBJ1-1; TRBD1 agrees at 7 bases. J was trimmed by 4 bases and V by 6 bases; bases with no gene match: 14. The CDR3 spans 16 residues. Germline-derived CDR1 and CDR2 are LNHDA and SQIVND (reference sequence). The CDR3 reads CASSVSLGGAGTEAFF. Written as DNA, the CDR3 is TGTGCCAGTAGCGTTTCCCTAGGGGGCGCGGGCACTGAAGCTTTCTTT.

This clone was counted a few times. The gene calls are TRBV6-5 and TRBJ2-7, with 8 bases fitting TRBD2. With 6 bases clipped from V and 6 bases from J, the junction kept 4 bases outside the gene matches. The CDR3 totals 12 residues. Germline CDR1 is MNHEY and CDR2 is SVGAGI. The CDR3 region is CASRTGLAEQYF. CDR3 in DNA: TGTGCCAGCAGAACAGGACTAGCCGAGCAGTACTTC.

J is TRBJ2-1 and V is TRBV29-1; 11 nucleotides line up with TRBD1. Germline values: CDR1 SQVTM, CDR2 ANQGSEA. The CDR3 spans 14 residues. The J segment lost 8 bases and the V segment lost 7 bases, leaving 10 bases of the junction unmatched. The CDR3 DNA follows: TGCAGCGCTACCGGGACAGGGGGAATTCATGAGCAGTTCTTC. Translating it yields CSATGTGGIHEQFF.

The CDR3 nucleotides read TGCGCCAGCAGCTTGGATGGGACTAGCGTTCTTGAGCAGTTCTTC. Amino acid sequence: CASSLDGTSVLEQFF. The chain joins TRBV5-1 to TRBJ2-1; 10 nucleotides line up with TRBD2. The CDR3 sequence is 15 residues long. The trim removed 0 bases at V and 9 bases at J, leaving 6 bases unmatched. CDR1 is SGHRS, CDR2 YFSETQ, per germline.

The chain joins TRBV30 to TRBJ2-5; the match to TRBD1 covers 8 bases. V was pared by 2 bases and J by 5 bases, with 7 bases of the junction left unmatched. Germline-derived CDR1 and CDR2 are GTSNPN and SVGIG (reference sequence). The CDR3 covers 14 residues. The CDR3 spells CAWSLTGVRETQYF. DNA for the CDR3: TGTGCCTGGAGTTTGACAGGGGTCCGCGAGACCCAGTACTTC.

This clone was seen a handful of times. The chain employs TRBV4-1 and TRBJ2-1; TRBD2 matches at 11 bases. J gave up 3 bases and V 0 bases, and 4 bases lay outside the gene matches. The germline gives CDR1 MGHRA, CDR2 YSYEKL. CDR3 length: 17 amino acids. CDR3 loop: CASSQDRGLAVYNEQFF. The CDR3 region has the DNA TGCGCCAGCAGCCAAGACCGGGGACTAGCGGTCTACAATGAGCAGTTCTTC.

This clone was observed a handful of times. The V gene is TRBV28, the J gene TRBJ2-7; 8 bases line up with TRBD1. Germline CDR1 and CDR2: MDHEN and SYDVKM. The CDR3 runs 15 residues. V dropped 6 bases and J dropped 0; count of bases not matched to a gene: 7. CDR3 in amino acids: CASRIQGAPSYEQYF. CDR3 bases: TGTGCCAGCAGGATCCAGGGGGCTCCCTCCTACGAGCAGTACTTC. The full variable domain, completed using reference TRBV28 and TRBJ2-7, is DVKVTQSSRYLVKRTGEKVFLECVQDMDHENMFWYRQDPGLGLRLIYFSYDVKMKEKGDIPEGYSVSREKKERFSLILESASTNQTSMYLCASRIQGAPSYEQYFGPGTRLTVT.